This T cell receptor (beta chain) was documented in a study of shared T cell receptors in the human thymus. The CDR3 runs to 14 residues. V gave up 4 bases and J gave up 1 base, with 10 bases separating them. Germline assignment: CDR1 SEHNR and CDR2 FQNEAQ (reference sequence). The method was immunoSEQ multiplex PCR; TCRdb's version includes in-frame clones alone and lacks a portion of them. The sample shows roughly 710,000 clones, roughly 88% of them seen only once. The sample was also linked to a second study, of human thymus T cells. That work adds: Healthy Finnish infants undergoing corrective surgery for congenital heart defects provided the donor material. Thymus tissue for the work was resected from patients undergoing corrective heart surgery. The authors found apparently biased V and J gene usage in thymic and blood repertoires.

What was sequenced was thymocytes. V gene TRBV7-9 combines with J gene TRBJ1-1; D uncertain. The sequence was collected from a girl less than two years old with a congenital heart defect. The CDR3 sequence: CASSYYKKNTEAFF. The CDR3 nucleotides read TGTGCCAGCAGCTACTACAAGAAGAACACTGAAGCTTTCTTT.